This T cell receptor beta chain was observed in a study of regulatory T cells in long-lasting Graves disease. The study, taken as a whole, reports: Less diverse TCR repertoires were seen in persistent Graves' patients than in newly diagnosed ones.

This clonotype was observed at least ten times. Its antigen is not known. The CDR3 is 13 amino acids. V was shortened by 3 bases and J by 10 bases, with 15 bases between the two germline ends. Germline V CDR1 and CDR2: MDHEN, SYDVKM. Time point meaning: newly diagnosed GD, antithyroid drugs for less than 3 months. After RNA was extracted from PBMCs, the TCR library was made from it. Combining iRepertoire HTBI primers with Arm-PCR of CDR3 regions, the authors built TCR beta libraries. TCRdb processed the multiplex PCR reads anew with MiXCR; each CDR3 protein has one entry. The data hold 360,000 or so distinct CDR3 sequences, with 15% to 20% observed a single time. Another study also made use of these data, one on T cells in Graves' hyperthyroidism and ophthalmopathy.

The gene calls are TRBV28 and TRBJ1-1, with a tentative D call TRBD1 (6 bases). The input for sequencing was peripheral blood mononuclear cells (PBMCs), taken at new diagnosis, from a patient treated with antithyroid drugs. The sequence came from a woman aged 18-29 years with Graves disease. The DNA of the CDR3 is TGTGCCAGCAGTTTTGGGGGGGCGCGGGGAGCTTTCTTT. Translated: CASSFGGARGAFF.